The subject of this entry is one TCR beta chain. The entry originates in a study of blood T cells in healthy people across ages. V was trimmed by 5 bases and J by 8 bases, leaving 21 bases between them. CDR3 length: 16 amino acids. Germline-derived CDR1 and CDR2 are SEHNR and FQNEAQ (reference sequence). Next came a second PCR, run for about 7 to 12 cycles, which used a sample-barcoded 5' primer along with a J-beta primer mix. TCRdb independently ran MiXCR on the 5' RACE reads; one entry per CDR3 protein. The sample lists some 1,000,000 distinct CDR3 sequences, approximately 25% seen once, with around 0.75% in the top ten. These data also formed part of another study, on T cells of mothers and their children. As reported in that work: Related and unrelated pairs show similar shaping of TCR recombination output by thymic selection.

The source is a girl aged 2 to 10 in good health. The sequenced material came from blood. The V call is TRBV7-9, the J call TRBJ1-4, with a weak D call TRBD1 (5 bases). DNA of the CDR3: TGTGCCAGCAGCCCGAGGGGAGATCTGCAAACAGAAAAACTGTTTTTT. Translated: CASSPRGDLQTEKLFF.